This TCR beta chain was sequenced in a study of blood T cell repertoires in COVID-19. On the study more broadly: From T cells, B-cell-depleted T cells, or PBMCs came the material, which was cDNA or gDNA.

Assignments of participants to cohorts depended upon their own reported clinical history. Recovered status in Cohort 3 required two negative PCRs, clearance, or symptom resolution. Original analysis: Counts of nucleated cells, estimated from reference gene primer amplification, were obtained. Using immunoSEQ multiplex PCR, the repertoire was profiled, and TCRdb retains in-frame clones only, with some absent. That table gives V, J and clone size, and the DNA gave D and trimming. The profile covers under 300,000 clones, with about 80% appearing a single time and 15% taken by the ten largest. The CDR3 is 13 amino acids. Per germline, CDR1 SGHRS and CDR2 YFSETQ. V lost 2 bases, J lost 5 bases, and 10 bases lay in between.

The sequence derives from a man in his forties or fifties who had recovered from COVID-19. This sequence joins TRBV5-1 and TRBJ2-5, with D possibly TRBD1 on 5 matching bases. The sequencing sample was made of PBMCs or T cells enriched from blood (not recorded which). In DNA form, the CDR3 reads TGCGCCAGCAGCTTATCAGGGTTCGAGACCCAGTACTTC. Residues: CASSLSGFETQYF. The full variable domain, its missing parts supplied by reference TRBV5-1 and TRBJ2-5, is KAGVTQTPRYLIKTRGQQVTLSCSPISGHRSVSWYQQTPGQGLQFLFEYFSETQRNKGNFPGRFSGRQFSNSRSEMNVSTLELGDSALYLCASSLSGFETQYFGPGTRLLVL.